This T cell receptor (beta chain) appears in the sequencing data of a study of technical replicates of blood from several donors. Germline assignment: CDR1 GTSNPN and CDR2 SVGIG (reference sequence). This CDR3 is built from 17 residues. The ends were cut back, 8 bases at V and 0 bases at J, with 25 bases in the middle. The repertoire was sequenced with immunoSEQ multiplex PCR; TCRdb's copy has only in-frame clones and lacks some. The sample has more than 65,000 clones, over 90% seen once. This clone came up once. This receptor was obtained from a human donor in good health. The chain couples TRBV30 to TRBJ1-2; D possibly corresponds to TRBD1 (5 bases). The specimen sequenced was T cells isolated from PBMCs. The CDR3 DNA follows: TGTGCCCTGGAGGGCACAGGAGTCCTCATTTCTAACTATGGCTACACCTTC. It specifies CALEGTGVLISNYGYTF.